This T cell receptor (beta chain) is from a study of shared clonotypes between healthy human individuals. The table lists this clone with a count of one. Profiled with immunoSEQ multiplex PCR; TCRdb holds only in-frame clones, not every one. This sample has some 500,000 clones, with around 77% found just once. Germline loops: CDR1 SQVTM, CDR2 ANQGSEA. The CDR3 is 15 amino acids. Trimming removed 7 bases from V and 2 bases from J; junction bases left unmatched: 8. The origin of this receptor is a woman aged 40 to 50 in good health. Some clones in this sample may be carry-over from other donors' samples. The chain couples TRBV29-1 to TRBJ2-2, with 9 nucleotides matching TRBD2. Sequenced material: PBMCs. CDR3 sequence reads: CSATASGNNTGELFF. CDR3 coding DNA: TGCAGCGCAACGGCTAGCGGGAACAACACCGGGGAGCTGTTTTTT.